A selection of T cell receptor beta chains follows, all from one sample in a study of T cell responses to AZD1222 COVID-19 vaccine. Assay: immunoSEQ multiplex PCR; the TCRdb copy retains only in-frame clones and omits some. The profile shows 120,000 to 150,000 clones, 80% to 90% of them singletons. The specimen comprised peripheral blood, sampled on day 0 of AZD1222 vaccination. These receptors were taken from an adult in good health. Each CDR3 is given with its conserved first and last residue. The order of the fields is CDR3 protein, CDR3 DNA, clone size, D gene, V gene, J gene. A D gene is named only where the DNA matches it firmly. Size tells how often a clone was seen (once, few, many) or the class of an expanded clone, and some rows leave it out.

CDR3: CASSSYSGSSYEQYF
DNA: TGTGCCAGCAGCTCCTATAGCGGAAGCTCCTACGAGCAGTACTTC
size: .
D: .
V: TRBV7-9
J: TRBJ2-7

CDR3: CASQPLAANEKLFF
DNA: TGTGCCAGCCAGCCCCTGGCAGCTAATGAAAAACTGTTTTTT
size: .
D: .
V: TRBV7-3
J: TRBJ1-4

CDR3: CASSPGGTSGRALYEQFF
DNA: TGTGCCAGCAGTCCCGGAGGGACTAGCGGGAGGGCCCTCTATGAGCAGTTCTTC
size: .
D: TRBD2
V: TRBV6-2/TRBV6-3
J: TRBJ2-1

CDR3: CASSITLWGNTEAFF
DNA: TGTGCCAGCAGTATCACCTTATGGGGGAACACTGAAGCTTTCTTT
size: .
D: .
V: TRBV27
J: TRBJ1-1

CDR3: CASRDQGPYGYTF
DNA: TGCGCCAGCAGGGACCAAGGACCCTATGGCTACACCTTC
size: .
D: .
V: TRBV5-1
J: TRBJ1-2

CDR3: CASGSGHTGELFF
DNA: TGTGCTAGTGGTTCTGGACACACCGGGGAGCTGTTTTTT
size: .
D: .
V: TRBV12-5
J: TRBJ2-2

CDR3: CASSHPSSGGGSYNEQFF
DNA: TGTGCCAGCAGCCACCCCTCTAGCGGAGGGGGCTCCTACAATGAGCAGTTCTTC
size: .
D: .
V: TRBV7-2
J: TRBJ2-1

CDR3: CASSEGGDIDGYTF
DNA: TGCGCCAGCAGCGAAGGAGGGGACATCGATGGCTACACCTTC
size: .
D: .
V: TRBV5-1
J: TRBJ1-2

CDR3: CASSPRVGGGYTF
DNA: TGTGCCAGCAGCCCTCGGGTCGGGGGCGGCTACACCTTC
size: .
D: .
V: TRBV5-4
J: TRBJ1-2

CDR3: CSVGQGAGEQFF
DNA: TGCAGCGTTGGTCAGGGGGCCGGGGAGCAGTTCTTC
size: .
D: TRBD1
V: TRBV29-1
J: TRBJ2-1

CDR3: CASSGPPGLEQYF
DNA: TGTGCCAGCAGCGGACCCCCGGGACTCGAGCAGTACTTC
size: .
D: .
V: TRBV5-4
J: TRBJ2-7

CDR3: CASSVRASGNTIYF
DNA: TGTGCCAGCAGCGTTCGGGCCTCTGGAAACACCATATATTTT
size: .
D: .
V: TRBV2
J: TRBJ1-3

CDR3: CASSLGSSGRSPEQYF
DNA: TGCGCCAGCAGCCTGGGGTCTAGCGGGAGGAGTCCCGAGCAGTACTTC
size: .
D: TRBD2
V: TRBV5-1
J: TRBJ2-7

CDR3: CASSQSWFGMKETQYF
DNA: TGTGCCAGCAGCCAGTCCTGGTTCGGTATGAAAGAGACCCAGTACTTC
size: .
D: .
V: TRBV14
J: TRBJ2-5

CDR3: CASSLVSAGHSGYTF
DNA: TGCGCCAGCAGCTTGGTATCAGCCGGGCATAGTGGCTACACCTTC
size: .
D: .
V: TRBV5-1
J: TRBJ1-2

CDR3: CASSYRLGGSPLHF
DNA: TGTGCCAGCAGTTATCGTCTTGGGGGTTCACCCCTCCACTTT
size: .
D: .
V: TRBV6-5
J: TRBJ1-6

CDR3: CASSDGGEAFF
DNA: TGCGCCAGCAGTGATGGAGGGGAAGCTTTCTTT
size: .
D: .
V: TRBV10-1
J: TRBJ1-1

CDR3: CASSQGGGKSDEQYF
DNA: TGTGCCAGCAGCCAAGGGGGGGGGAAATCGGACGAGCAGTACTTC
size: .
D: TRBD2
V: TRBV3-1/TRBV3-2
J: TRBJ2-7

CDR3: CASSSRVLAEAFF
DNA: TGTGCCAGCAGCTCCAGGGTGTTGGCTGAAGCTTTCTTT
size: .
D: .
V: TRBV7-9
J: TRBJ1-1

CDR3: CASSLLPPSGTSGINEQFF
DNA: TGTGCCAGCAGTTTACTGCCCCCCTCCGGGACTAGCGGTATCAATGAGCAGTTCTTC
size: once
D: TRBD2
V: TRBV27
J: TRBJ2-1

CDR3: CASTVSARENTGELFF
DNA: TGTGCCAGCACCGTTAGCGCGCGGGAGAACACCGGGGAGCTGTTTTTT
size: .
D: .
V: TRBV9
J: TRBJ2-2

CDR3: CASSLRPNTEAFF
DNA: TGTGCCAGCAGCTTAAGACCAAACACTGAAGCTTTCTTT
size: .
D: .
V: TRBV7-2
J: TRBJ1-1

CDR3: CASSGDPNTEAFF
DNA: TGTGCCAGCAGCGGGGACCCGAACACTGAAGCTTTCTTT
size: .
D: .
V: TRBV5-4
J: TRBJ1-1

CDR3: CASSYFEGRTEAFF
DNA: TGTGCCAGCAGTTACTTCGAGGGGAGAACTGAAGCTTTCTTT
size: .
D: .
V: TRBV6-6
J: TRBJ1-1

CDR3: CASSVGGRTEAFF
DNA: TGTGCCAGCAGCGTAGGGGGCAGGACTGAAGCTTTCTTT
size: once
D: .
V: TRBV9
J: TRBJ1-1

CDR3: CASSLGAVLGRKNTEAFF
DNA: TGTGCCAGCAGCTTAGGAGCCGTTTTAGGCAGAAAGAACACTGAAGCTTTCTTT
size: .
D: .
V: TRBV7-9
J: TRBJ1-1

CDR3: CASSWDRGGGEQFF
DNA: TGTGCCAGCAGCTGGGACAGGGGAGGGGGCGAGCAGTTCTTC
size: .
D: TRBD1
V: TRBV7-3
J: TRBJ2-1

CDR3: CASSEGGNQPQHF
DNA: TGTGCCAGCAGTGAGGGGGGGAATCAGCCCCAGCATTTT
size: .
D: .
V: TRBV6-1
J: TRBJ1-5

CDR3: CASSSYRVGTQYF
DNA: TGTGCCAGCAGCTCCTACAGGGTAGGGACCCAGTACTTC
size: .
D: .
V: TRBV7-8
J: TRBJ2-5

CDR3: CASSYDSGTGELFF
DNA: TGTGCCAGCAGTTACGACAGCGGCACCGGGGAGCTGTTTTTT
size: many
D: .
V: TRBV6-5
J: TRBJ2-2

CDR3: CATEDPGGEVEAFF
DNA: TGTGCTACGGAGGACCCAGGGGGCGAGGTTGAAGCTTTCTTT
size: .
D: TRBD1
V: TRBV19
J: TRBJ1-1